This entry lists 5 T cell receptor beta chains sequenced from one sample in a study of blood T cell repertoires in COVID-19. TCRdb keeps only in-frame clones here, not all; method: immunoSEQ multiplex PCR. The repertoire holds under 250,000 clones, 82% seen once, with less than 6% in the top ten. The sequencing input was peripheral blood. The receptors originated from a woman in her seventies with COVID-19, enrolled during active disease.

The V gene is TRBV5-4, the J gene TRBJ2-5, with TRBD2 identical over 13 bases. The V and J ends lost 0 bases and 3 bases, in that order; junction bases with no gene match: 8. The CDR3 extends over 18 amino acids. Per the germline V gene, CDR1 is SGHNT and CDR2 is YYREEE (reference sequence). DNA of the CDR3: TGTGCCAGCAGCTTGGGACTAGCGGGAGGCCGATTGGAAGAGACCCAGTACTTC. It is translated as CASSLGLAGGRLEETQYF.

The V call is TRBV4-1, the J call TRBJ2-5, with D possibly being TRBD2 (6 bases). This CDR3 contains 14 residues. The V end lost 0 bases, the J end lost 5 bases, and 10 bases lay between the germline ends. Germline loops: CDR1 MGHRA, CDR2 YSYEKL. This CDR3 is CASSQEGRTETQYF. The CDR3 region has the DNA TGCGCCAGCAGCCAAGAGGGGAGGACTGAGACCCAGTACTTC.

This chain uses TRBV5-1 with TRBJ1-4; TRBD1 matches at 7 bases. Losses at the gene ends were 7 bases for V and 3 bases for J; bases not matched to a gene: 6. The CDR3 is made up of 14 amino acids. Per the germline V gene, CDR1 is SGHRS and CDR2 is YFSETQ. CDR3 nucleotide sequence: TGCGCCAGCTCTCGGGACAGCGCTAATGAAAAACTGTTTTTT. As protein: CASSRDSANEKLFF.

J is TRBJ1-4 and V is TRBV29-1; the match to TRBD1 covers 8 bases. CDR3 size: 11 residues. The J segment lost 9 bases and the V segment lost 4 bases, leaving 1 base of the junction unmatched. Germline CDR1 SQVTM, CDR2 ANQGSEA. CDR3 coding DNA: TGCAGCGTTGGGACAGGGCAAAAACTGTTTTTT. Amino acid sequence: CSVGTGQKLFF.

The chain employs TRBV24-1 and TRBJ2-1; TRBD1 matches at 9 bases. The junction had 6 bases not matched to a gene; V was cut back by 5 bases and J by 5 bases. Looked up from germline, CDR1 is KGHDR and CDR2 is SFDVKD. The CDR3 contains 15 residues. CDR3 protein: CATSGRQGVDNEQFF. The CDR3 DNA reads TGTGCCACCAGTGGTCGACAGGGGGTTGACAATGAGCAGTTCTTC.